This is a list of T cell receptor beta chains from one sample in a study of cytomegalovirus exposure and HLA in healthy donors. Sequenced by immunoSEQ multiplex PCR; TCRdb stores in-frame clones only, minus some. This table holds fewer than 300,000 clones, 88% found once. Sequenced input: PBMCs. All receptors come from a woman in her late teens or twenties in good health and CMV-seronegative. The CDR3 runs from the conserved cysteine through the conserved F or W. The order of the fields is D gene, V gene, clone size, J gene, CDR3 protein, CDR3 DNA. D genes are given only for firm matches. Where a row states a size, it is once, few, many or the class of an expanded clone; other rows omit it.

NA	TRBV11-2	once	TRBJ1-2	CASSRRGPDGYTF	TGTGCCAGCAGCCGGCGGGGGCCGGATGGCTACACCTTC
NA	TRBV9	NA	TRBJ2-7	CASSVVSGSGEQYF	TGTGCCAGCAGCGTAGTGTCAGGGTCCGGCGAGCAGTACTTC
NA	TRBV30	NA	TRBJ1-5	CAYGHLNQPQHF	TGTGCTTATGGACACCTCAATCAGCCCCAGCATTTT
TRBD1	TRBV2	few	TRBJ1-6	CASSPDGTGFGSPLHF	TGTGCCAGCAGTCCCGACGGGACAGGGTTCGGTTCACCCCTCCACTTT
TRBD2	TRBV11-2	NA	TRBJ2-7	CASSGRASGSGQYTYEQYF	TGTGCCAGCAGCGGTCGCGCTAGCGGGAGTGGTCAGTATACCTACGAGCAGTACTTC
NA	TRBV28	NA	TRBJ2-7	CASSLDSYEQYF	TGTGCCAGCAGTTTAGACAGTTACGAGCAGTACTTC
TRBD2	TRBV7-2	NA	TRBJ2-1	CASSPGRAWFNEQFF	TGTGCCAGCAGCCCCGGGAGGGCCTGGTTCAATGAGCAGTTCTTC
NA	TRBV15	NA	TRBJ2-5	CATSTGVQETQYF	TGTGCCACCAGCACCGGGGTGCAAGAGACCCAGTACTTC
NA	TRBV25-1	NA	TRBJ1-3	CASSEDLGAVAGNTIYF	TGTGCCAGCAGTGAAGACCTGGGGGCAGTTGCTGGAAACACCATATATTTT
TRBD1	TRBV5-1	NA	TRBJ1-3	CASSSGTALSGNTIYF	TGCGCCAGCAGCTCGGGGACAGCCCTCTCTGGAAACACCATATATTTT
TRBD1	TRBV10-3	NA	TRBJ1-2	CANRGQGSGYTF	TGTGCCAACAGGGGACAGGGGTCTGGCTACACCTTC
TRBD1	TRBV15	NA	TRBJ1-4	CATSRDRGQPNEKLFF	TGTGCCACCAGCAGAGATCGGGGACAGCCTAATGAAAAACTGTTTTTT
NA	TRBV11-2	NA	TRBJ2-7	CASSFRHSSYEQYF	TGTGCCAGCAGCTTTCGGCACAGCAGCTACGAGCAGTACTTC
TRBD1	TRBV10-1	NA	TRBJ2-2	CASSRDRDTGELFF	TGCGCCAGCAGTAGGGACAGGGACACCGGGGAGCTGTTTTTT
TRBD1	TRBV5-1	NA	TRBJ1-4	CASSLVPDRGLSEKLFF	TGCGCCAGCAGCTTGGTTCCGGACAGGGGTTTGAGTGAAAAACTGTTTTTT